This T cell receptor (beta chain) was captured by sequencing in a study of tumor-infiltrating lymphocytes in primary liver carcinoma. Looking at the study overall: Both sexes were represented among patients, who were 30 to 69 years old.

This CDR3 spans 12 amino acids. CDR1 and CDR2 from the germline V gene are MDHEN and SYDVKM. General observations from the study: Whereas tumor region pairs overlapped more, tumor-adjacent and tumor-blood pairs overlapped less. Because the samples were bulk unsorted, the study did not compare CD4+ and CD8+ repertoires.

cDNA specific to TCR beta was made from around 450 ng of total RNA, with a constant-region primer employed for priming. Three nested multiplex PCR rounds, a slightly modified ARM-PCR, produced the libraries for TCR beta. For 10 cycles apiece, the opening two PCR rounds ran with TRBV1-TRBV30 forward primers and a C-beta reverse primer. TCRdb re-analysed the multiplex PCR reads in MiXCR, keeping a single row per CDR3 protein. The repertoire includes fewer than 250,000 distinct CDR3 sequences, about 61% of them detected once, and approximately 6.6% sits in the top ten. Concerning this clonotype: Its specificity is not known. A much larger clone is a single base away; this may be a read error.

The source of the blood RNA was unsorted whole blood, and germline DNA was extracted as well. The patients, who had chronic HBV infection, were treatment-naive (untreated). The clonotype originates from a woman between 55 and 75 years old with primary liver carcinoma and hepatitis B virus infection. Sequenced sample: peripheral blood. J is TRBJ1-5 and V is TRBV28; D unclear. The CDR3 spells CDSRRLSQPQHF. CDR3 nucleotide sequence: TGTGACAGCCGGAGGCTATCTCAGCCCCAGCATTTT.